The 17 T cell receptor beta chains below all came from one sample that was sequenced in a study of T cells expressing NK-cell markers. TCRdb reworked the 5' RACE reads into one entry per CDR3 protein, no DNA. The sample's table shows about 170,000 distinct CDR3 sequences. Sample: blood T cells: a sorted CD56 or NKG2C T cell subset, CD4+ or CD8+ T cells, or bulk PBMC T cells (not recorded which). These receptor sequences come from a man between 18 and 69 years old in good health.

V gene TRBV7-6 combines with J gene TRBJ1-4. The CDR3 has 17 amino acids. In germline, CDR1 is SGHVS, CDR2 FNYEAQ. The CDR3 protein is CASSPILKYSTNEKLFF.

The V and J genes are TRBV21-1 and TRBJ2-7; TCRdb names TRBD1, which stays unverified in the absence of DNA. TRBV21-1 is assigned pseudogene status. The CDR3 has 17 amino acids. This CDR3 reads CASSKTGSRFGSYEQYF.

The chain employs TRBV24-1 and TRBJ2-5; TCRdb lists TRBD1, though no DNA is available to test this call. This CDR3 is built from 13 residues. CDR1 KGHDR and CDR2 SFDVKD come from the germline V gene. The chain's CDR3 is CATSDGIQENQYF.

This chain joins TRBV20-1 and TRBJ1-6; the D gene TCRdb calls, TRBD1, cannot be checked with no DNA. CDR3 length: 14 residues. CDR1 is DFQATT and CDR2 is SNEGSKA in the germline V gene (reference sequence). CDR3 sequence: CSAGGQDPWSPLHF.

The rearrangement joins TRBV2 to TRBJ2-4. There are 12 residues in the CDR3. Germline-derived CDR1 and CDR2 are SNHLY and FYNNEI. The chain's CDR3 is CASRGDKNIQYF. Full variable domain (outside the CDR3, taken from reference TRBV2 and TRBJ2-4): EPEVTQTPSHQVTQMGQEVILRCVPISNHLYFYWYRQILGQKVEFLVSFYNNEISEKSEIFDDQFSVERPDGSNFTLKIRSTKLEDSAMYFCASRGDKNIQYFGAGTRLSVL.

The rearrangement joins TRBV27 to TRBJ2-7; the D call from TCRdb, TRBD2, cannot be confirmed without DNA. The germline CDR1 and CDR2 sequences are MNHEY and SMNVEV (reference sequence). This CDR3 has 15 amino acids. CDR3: CASSLGTSVSYEQYF.

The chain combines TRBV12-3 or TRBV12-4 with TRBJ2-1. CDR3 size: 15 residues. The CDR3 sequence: CASSLESLLLGEQFF.

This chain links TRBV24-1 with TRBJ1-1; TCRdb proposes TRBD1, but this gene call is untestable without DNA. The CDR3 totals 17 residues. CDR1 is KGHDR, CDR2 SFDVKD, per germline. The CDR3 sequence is CATSDFKYRGRNTEAFF.

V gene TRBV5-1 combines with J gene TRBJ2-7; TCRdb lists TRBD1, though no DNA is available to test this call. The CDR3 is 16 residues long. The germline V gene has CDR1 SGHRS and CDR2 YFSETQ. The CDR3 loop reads CASSPLGQGPTYEQYF.

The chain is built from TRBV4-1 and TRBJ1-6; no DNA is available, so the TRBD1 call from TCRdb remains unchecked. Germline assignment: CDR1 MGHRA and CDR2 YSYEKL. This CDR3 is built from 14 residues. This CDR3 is CASSQDWTKSPLHF.

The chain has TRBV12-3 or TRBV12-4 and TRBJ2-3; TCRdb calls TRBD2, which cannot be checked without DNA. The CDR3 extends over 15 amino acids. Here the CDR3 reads CASSWRRESENTQYF.

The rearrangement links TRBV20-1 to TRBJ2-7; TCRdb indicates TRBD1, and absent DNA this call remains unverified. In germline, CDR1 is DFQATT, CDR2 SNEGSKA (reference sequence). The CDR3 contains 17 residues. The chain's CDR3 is CSAYSTPDRLLTYEQYF.

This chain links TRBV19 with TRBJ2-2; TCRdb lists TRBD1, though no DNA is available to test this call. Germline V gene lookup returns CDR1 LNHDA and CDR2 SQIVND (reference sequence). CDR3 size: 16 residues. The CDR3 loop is CASSSPRVTNTGELFF.

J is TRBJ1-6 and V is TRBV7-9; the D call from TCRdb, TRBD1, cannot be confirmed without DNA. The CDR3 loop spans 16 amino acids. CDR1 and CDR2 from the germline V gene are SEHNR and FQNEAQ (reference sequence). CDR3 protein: CASSSVLGQGNSPLHF.

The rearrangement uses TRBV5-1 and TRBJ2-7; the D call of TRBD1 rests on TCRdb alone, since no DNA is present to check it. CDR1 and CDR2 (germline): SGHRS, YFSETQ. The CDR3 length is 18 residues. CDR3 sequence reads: CASSFSEGRFGDPYEQYF.

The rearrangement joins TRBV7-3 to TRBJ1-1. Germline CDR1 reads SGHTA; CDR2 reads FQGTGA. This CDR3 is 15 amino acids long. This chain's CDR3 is CASSLQGQPNTEAFF.

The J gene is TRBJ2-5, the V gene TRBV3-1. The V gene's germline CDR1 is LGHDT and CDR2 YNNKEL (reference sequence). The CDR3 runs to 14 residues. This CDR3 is CASSQDRGQETQYF.